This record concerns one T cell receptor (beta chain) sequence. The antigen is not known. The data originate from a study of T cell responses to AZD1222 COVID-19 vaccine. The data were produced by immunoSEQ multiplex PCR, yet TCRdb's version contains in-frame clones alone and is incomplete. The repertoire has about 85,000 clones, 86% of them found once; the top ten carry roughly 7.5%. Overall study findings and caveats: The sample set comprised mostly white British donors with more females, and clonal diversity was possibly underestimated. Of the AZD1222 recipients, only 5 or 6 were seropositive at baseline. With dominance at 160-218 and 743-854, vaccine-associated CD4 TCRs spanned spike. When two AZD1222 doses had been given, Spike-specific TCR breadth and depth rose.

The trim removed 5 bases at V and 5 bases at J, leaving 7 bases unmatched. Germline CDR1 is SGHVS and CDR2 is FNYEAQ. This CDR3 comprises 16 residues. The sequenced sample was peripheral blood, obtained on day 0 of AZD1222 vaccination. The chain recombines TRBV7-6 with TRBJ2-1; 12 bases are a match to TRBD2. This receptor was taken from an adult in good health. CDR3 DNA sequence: TGTGCCAGCAGCGTGAGACTAGCGGGAGTTGACAATGAGCAGTTCTTC. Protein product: CASSVRLAGVDNEQFF.